This is a list of T cell receptor beta chains from one sample in a study of vaccination effects on CD4 cells after COVID-19. The data were produced by immunoSEQ multiplex PCR, yet TCRdb's version contains in-frame clones alone and is incomplete. The sample carries tens of thousands of clones, around 79% recorded once. These receptors are not linked to any known antigen. The sample in question was CD4+ T cells from PBMCs cultured with HCoV-NL63 spike peptides, obtained before COVID-19 vaccination. Every receptor here comes from a human donor who had a prior SARS-CoV-2 infection. Both conserved end residues are part of each CDR3. Each record gives: J gene, D gene, clone size, V gene, CDR3 protein, CDR3 DNA. D genes are given only for firm matches. A row's size may be missing; if present it is once, few, many or a size class.

TRBJ1-2,TRBD1,-,TRBV18,CASSEGQSYGYTF,TGTGCCAGCTCAGAGGGACAGTCCTATGGCTACACCTTC
TRBJ1-4,-,few,TRBV5-1,CASSYGTGEKLFF,TGCGCCAGCAGCTACGGGACTGGAGAAAAACTGTTTTTT
TRBJ1-2,TRBD1,-,TRBV3-1/TRBV3-2,CASSHARTGAYGYTF,TGTGCCAGCAGCCATGCGAGGACAGGGGCCTATGGCTACACCTTC
TRBJ2-7,TRBD1,-,TRBV18,CASSPSLGTGGNYEQYF,TGTGCCAGCTCACCGAGCCTCGGGACAGGGGGCAATTACGAGCAGTACTTC
TRBJ2-5,-,few,TRBV7-7,CASSPDRETQYF,TGTGCTAGCAGTCCAGACCGGGAGACCCAGTACTTC
TRBJ2-3,TRBD1,-,TRBV5-1,CASSFFGTGETDTQYF,TGCGCCAGCAGCTTTTTTGGGACAGGGGAGACAGATACGCAGTATTTT
TRBJ1-1,-,-,TRBV5-8,CASSLSGIGAFF,TGTGCCAGCAGCTTGTCGGGAATCGGGGCTTTCTTT
TRBJ2-6,-,-,TRBV4-1,CASSQDLGAAGTNVLTF,TGCGCCAGCAGCCAAGATCTTGGGGCGGCAGGGACCAACGTCCTGACTTTC
TRBJ1-1,-,-,TRBV7-9,CASSHIGAKIEAFF,TGTGCCAGCAGCCATATAGGGGCCAAAATTGAAGCTTTCTTT
TRBJ2-2,-,-,TRBV3-1/TRBV3-2,CASSLDDHGGELFF,TGTGCCAGCAGCCTTGACGATCATGGCGGGGAGCTGTTTTTT
TRBJ1-1,TRBD1,-,TRBV11-2,CASSWGTGENTEAFF,TGTGCCAGCAGCTGGGGGACAGGGGAGAACACTGAAGCTTTCTTT
TRBJ2-5,-,-,TRBV5-4,CASSSPAGQVQETQYF,TGTGCCAGCAGCTCCCCAGCGGGTCAAGTCCAAGAGACCCAGTACTTC
TRBJ2-1,TRBD2,medium-sized,TRBV7-9,CASSSRLAFHEQFF,TGTGCCAGCAGCTCACGACTAGCTTTCCATGAGCAGTTCTTC
TRBJ2-3,TRBD2,once,TRBV6-1,CASSEYPRLAGDLDTQYF,TGTGCCAGCAGTGAATATCCGCGGTTAGCGGGGGATTTAGATACGCAGTATTTT
TRBJ1-2,-,-,TRBV2,CASSEYRVQGYTF,TGTGCCAGCAGTGAATACAGGGTTCAAGGCTACACCTTC
TRBJ2-1,-,few,TRBV7-8,CASSLSPLRGYNEQFF,TGTGCCAGCAGCTTATCCCCCTTAAGGGGCTACAATGAGCAGTTCTTC
TRBJ1-3,-,-,TRBV19,CASIRGWADSGNTIYF,TGTGCCAGTATCCGGGGGTGGGCGGACTCTGGAAACACCATATATTTT
TRBJ1-3,-,-,TRBV5-1,CASSLGDTSGNTIYF,TGCGCCAGCAGCTTGGGGGACACTTCTGGAAACACCATATATTTT
TRBJ2-1,TRBD2,once,TRBV7-9,CASSKSGSPYNEQFF,TGTGCCAGCAGCAAAAGCGGGAGTCCCTACAATGAGCAGTTCTTC
TRBJ2-5,TRBD2,-,TRBV6-1,CASSEGGGVKTQYF,TGTGCCAGCAGTGAAGGTGGGGGGGTAAAGACCCAGTACTTC
TRBJ1-1,-,-,TRBV3-1/TRBV3-2,CASSQDIRGGNTEAFF,TGTGCCAGCAGCCAAGATATCAGGGGCGGAAACACTGAAGCTTTCTTT
TRBJ2-7,TRBD2,-,TRBV7-2,CASSLVGRGGWNEQYF,TGTGCCAGCAGCTTAGTAGGCCGGGGGGGTTGGAACGAGCAGTACTTC
TRBJ2-7,-,-,TRBV11-1,CASSPRGPYSYEQYF,TGTGCCAGCAGCCCCCGGGGTCCGTACTCCTACGAGCAGTACTTC
TRBJ2-3,-,-,TRBV4-2,CASSQEPADTQYF,TGTGCCAGCAGCCAAGAGCCGGCAGATACGCAGTATTTT
TRBJ1-4,TRBD1,medium-sized,TRBV5-4,CASSPSNRGSNEKLFF,TGTGCCAGCAGCCCTTCCAACAGGGGTTCTAATGAAAAACTGTTTTTT
TRBJ2-1,TRBD1,-,TRBV9,CASSQDRGGYNEQFF,TGTGCCAGCAGCCAGGACAGGGGAGGGTACAATGAGCAGTTCTTC
TRBJ1-5,-,-,TRBV12-3/TRBV12-4,CASNWGTDQPQHF,TGTGCCAGCAATTGGGGTACCGATCAGCCCCAGCATTTT
TRBJ1-6,TRBD1,-,TRBV2,CASRDQTGAVSPLHF,TGTGCCAGCAGGGACCAGACAGGGGCAGTTTCACCCCTCCACTTT
TRBJ2-7,-,-,TRBV6-5,CASRDPQGFGQYF,TGTGCCAGCAGGGACCCACAGGGTTTCGGGCAGTACTTC